The sequence of this TCR beta chain was determined in a study of blood T cell repertoires in COVID-19 (dated by TCRdb to 2018 to 2020). With regard to the full study: Samples covering the acute and convalescent phases of COVID-19 were provided by collaborators in the United States, Italy and Spain. Where available, HLA class I and class II types were taken from metadata supplied by the sample provider and were not determined by assay-based typing. The prospective study material was composed of cDNA or gDNA derived from T cells, B-cell-depleted T cells, or PBMCs. The repertoires were released in a freely available public database intended as a resource for research on the immune response to SARS-CoV-2. Nearly every sample came with metadata listing a de-identified subject ID, COVID-19 status, age in years and sex. Deeply sampled blood TCRbeta repertoires from subjects exposed to, actively infected with, or recovered from COVID-19 were included in the dataset. The samples were drawn from the first 160 participants of the ongoing ImmuneRACE study and from 950 to 1,500 subjects provided by 6 global collaborators.

General study outcomes and caveats: Clinical and demographic metadata were provided uncurated, with the amount varying by source and participant.

Relative to germline, V is 4 bases shorter and J is 7 bases shorter, with 14 bases between their ends. The germline V gene gives CDR1 as SGHRS and CDR2 as YFSETQ. Spanning cysteine to phenylalanine, the CDR3 consists of 13 amino acids. The sequence is cut down to CDR3 DNA, 39 bases in frame from base 1. The collaborating institutions used their own protocols to collect whole blood in K2EDTA tubes. For TCRbeta analysis, collaborators shipped samples as frozen whole blood, isolated PBMCs, or DNA extracted from either of those sample types. The immunoSEQ Assay, a bias-controlled multiplex PCR, was used to amplify TCRbeta CDR3 regions from genomic DNA. Per the original workflow: The number of nucleated cells in each sample was estimated by amplification of reference gene primers within the assay. Sequence reads were collapsed and filtered to measure the absolute abundance of every unique TCRbeta CDR3 rearrangement. For each sample, productive Simpson clonality was calculated by taking the square root of Simpson's diversity index across productive rearrangements. The source is immuneACCESS, and TCRdb retained only in-frame sequences with V and J called. Part of the clones is not carried over; for the studies checked, unresolved V genes explain less than half of this, and the remainder is unexplained. D and trimming come from the DNA, and the V and J calls and clone size come from that table. Recorded for this sample are some 250,000 clones; approximately 91% of them occurred a single time. The top ten clonotypes cover more than 0.55% of the sample.

Notes on this clone: No cognate antigen has been identified for it. Per-nucleotide qualities are absent, and no much larger clonotype sits a single base away.

The sequence joins TRBV5-1 to TRBJ1-2; the D gene identity is not certain. Sequenced material: peripheral blood. This TCR was sampled from a human donor in a cohort sampled during active COVID-19. CDR3 loop: CASSPGERGGYTF. In nucleotides, the sequence is TGCGCCAGCAGCCCCGGAGAGAGAGGTGGCTACACCTTC.